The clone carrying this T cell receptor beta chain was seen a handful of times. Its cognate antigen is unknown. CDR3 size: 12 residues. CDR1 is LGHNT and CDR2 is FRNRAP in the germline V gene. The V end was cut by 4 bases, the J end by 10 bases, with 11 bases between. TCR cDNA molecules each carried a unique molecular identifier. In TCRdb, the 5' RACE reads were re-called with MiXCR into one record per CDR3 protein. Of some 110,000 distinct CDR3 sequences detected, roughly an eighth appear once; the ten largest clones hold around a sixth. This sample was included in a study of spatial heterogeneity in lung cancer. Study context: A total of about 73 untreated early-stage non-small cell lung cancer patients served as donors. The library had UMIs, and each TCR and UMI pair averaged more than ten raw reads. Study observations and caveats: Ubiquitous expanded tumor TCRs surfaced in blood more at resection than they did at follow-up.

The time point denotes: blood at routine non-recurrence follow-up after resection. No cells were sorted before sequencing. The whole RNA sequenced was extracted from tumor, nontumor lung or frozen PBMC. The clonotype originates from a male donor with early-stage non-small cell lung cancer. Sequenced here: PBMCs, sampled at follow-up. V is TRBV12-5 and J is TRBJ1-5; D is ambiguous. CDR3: CASGSPGHPQHF. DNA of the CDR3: TGTGCTAGTGGTTCCCCCGGTCATCCCCAGCATTTT.